This TCR beta chain was recorded in a study of T-cell reconstitution after alpha-beta-depleted transplantation in children. It was with unique molecular identifiers that the TCRbeta library was prepared. TCRdb fed the PCR reads into MiXCR, producing one record per CDR3 protein. The table lists a few hundred thousand distinct CDR3 sequences, around 13% of them singletons. The CDR3 is 18 amino acids. Germline loops: CDR1 SGHRS, CDR2 YFSETQ. V lost 1 base to trimming and J lost 1 base; unmatched junction nucleotides: 6. Points from the study as a whole: Newly produced T cells mostly provided counts and TCRbeta diversity after one year, as hyperexpanded clones declined. From surviving recipient T cells and thymic progenitors came the high day-60 TCRbeta diversity observed in some patients. Alpha-beta T cells about two months after transplant reportedly derived from several hundred expanded graft clones.

Regarding this clonotype: Its antigen is unidentified.

This chain joins TRBV5-1 and TRBJ2-2; 11 nucleotides agree with TRBD2. This receptor was identified in a male patient under 18 who had a stem cell transplant for acute myeloid leukemia, so the T cells may come from the graft donor. Source: PBMCs, mostly from graft donor cells, taken 360 days after TCRalphabeta/CD19-depleted stem cell transplant. Here the CDR3 DNA reads TGCGCCAGCAGCTTGAAAAAGGGACTAGCGGAGAACACCGGGGAGCTGTTTTTT. Its protein is CASSLKKGLAENTGELFF. The variable domain in full, completed from reference TRBV5-1 and TRBJ2-2, reads KAGVTQTPRYLIKTRGQQVTLSCSPISGHRSVSWYQQTPGQGLQFLFEYFSETQRNKGNFPGRFSGRQFSNSRSEMNVSTLELGDSALYLCASSLKKGLAENTGELFFGEGSRLTVL.